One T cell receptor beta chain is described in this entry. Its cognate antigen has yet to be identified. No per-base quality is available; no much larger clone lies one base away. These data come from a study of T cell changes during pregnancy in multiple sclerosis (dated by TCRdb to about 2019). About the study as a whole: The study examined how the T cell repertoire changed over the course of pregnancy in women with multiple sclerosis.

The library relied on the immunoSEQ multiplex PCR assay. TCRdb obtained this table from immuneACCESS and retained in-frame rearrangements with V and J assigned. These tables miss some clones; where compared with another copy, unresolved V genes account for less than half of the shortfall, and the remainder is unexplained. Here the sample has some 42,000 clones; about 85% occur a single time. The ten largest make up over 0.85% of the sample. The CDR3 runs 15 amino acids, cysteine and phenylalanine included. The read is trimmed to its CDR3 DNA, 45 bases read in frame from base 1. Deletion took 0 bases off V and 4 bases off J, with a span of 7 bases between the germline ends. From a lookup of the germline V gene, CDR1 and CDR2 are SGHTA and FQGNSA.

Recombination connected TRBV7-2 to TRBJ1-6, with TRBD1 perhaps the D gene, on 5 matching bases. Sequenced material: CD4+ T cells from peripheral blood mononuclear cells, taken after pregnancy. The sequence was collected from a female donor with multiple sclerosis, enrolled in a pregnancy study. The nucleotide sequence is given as TGTGCCAGCAGCTTAGCCGGGGGTTATAATTCACCCCTCCACTTT. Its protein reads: CASSLAGGYNSPLHF.